The 9 T cell receptor beta chains below all came from one sample that was sequenced in a study of cytomegalovirus exposure and HLA in healthy donors. PCR was performed using 60 Vbeta and 13 Jbeta primers. Clones were sequenced by immunoSEQ multiplex PCR, and TCRdb holds only the in-frame ones, with some missing. This sample yields over 30,000 clones, of which 55% to 80% are seen a single time; roughly a tenth belongs to the top ten. Sequencing was performed on PBMCs. These receptors all stem from a man aged 35-49 years in good health and CMV-seropositive.

This chain links TRBV6-1 with TRBJ2-7; 7 nucleotides match TRBD1. V shed 7 bases and J 3 bases; nucleotides not matched to a gene: 6. From germline, CDR1 is MNHNS and CDR2 SASEGT. The CDR3 is 13 residues long. The CDR3 DNA is TGTGCCAGCATCAGGACAGGTTACTACGAGCAGTACTTC. Translation gives CASIRTGYYEQYF.

V usage is TRBV12-5 and J usage is TRBJ2-7, with D unclear. This CDR3 spans 12 amino acids. Germline V gene sequence: CDR1 LGHNT, CDR2 FRNRAP. Between the trimmed V and J ends, which lost 1 base and 3 bases, there was a span of 4 bases. CDR3: CASGLGSYEQYF. The DNA of the CDR3 is TGTGCTAGTGGTTTGGGCAGCTACGAGCAGTACTTC. Filled out from reference TRBV12-5 and TRBJ2-7, the complete variable domain reads DARVTQTPRHKVTEMGQEVTMRCQPILGHNTVFWYRQTMMQGLELLAYFRNRAPLDDSGMPKDRFSAEMPDATLATLKIQPSEPRDSAVYFCASGLGSYEQYFGPGTRLTVT.

This clone was detected only a few times. The CDR3 is CASSRTSGQETQYF. The CDR3 DNA sequence: TGTGCCAGCAGCCGGACTAGCGGTCAAGAGACCCAGTACTTC. The rearrangement links TRBV5-4 to TRBJ2-5; 10 nucleotides agree with TRBD2. Germline CDR1 reads SGHNT; CDR2 reads YYREEE (reference sequence). The trim removed 4 bases at V and 2 bases at J, leaving 2 bases unmatched. The CDR3 consists of 14 residues.

The gene calls are TRBV7-7 and TRBJ2-7; 8 bases match TRBD1. This CDR3 is built from 15 residues. V dropped 5 bases and J dropped 5; count of bases not matched to a gene: 11. Germline V CDR1 and CDR2: SSHAT, FNYEAQ (reference sequence). CDR3 sequence: CASSPGSGGRDEQYF. CDR3 nucleotide sequence: TGTGCCAGCAGCCCAGGGTCAGGGGGCCGGGACGAGCAGTACTTC.

In the case of this clone: The conserved phenylalanine or tryptophan normally closing the CDR3 is absent here, so this likely arose from a read error. The V call is TRBV29-1, the J call TRBJ2-7; a possible D gene is TRBD1 (6 bases). The V and J ends lost 4 bases and 2 bases respectively, with 6 bases between them. The length of the CDR3 is 11 residues. Germline V gene lookup returns CDR1 SQVTM and CDR2 ANQGSEA. DNA of the CDR3: TGCAGCGTTGGGACAGCCTACGAGCAGTACCTC. Its protein is CSVGTAYEQYL.

This chain's CDR3 is CASSLQGDINSPLHF. CDR3 DNA sequence: TGTGCCAGCAGCTTACAGGGGGACATTAATTCACCCCTCCACTTT. The chain joins TRBV7-9 to TRBJ1-6, with 7 bases matching TRBD1. The V gene end was trimmed by 2 bases and the J gene end by 6 bases; junction bases not matched to a gene: 4. This CDR3 comprises 15 residues. Germline CDR1 is SEHNR and CDR2 is FQNEAQ (reference sequence).

J is TRBJ1-5 and V is TRBV4-1; no reliable D call. The CDR3 is made up of 17 amino acids. V was clipped by 0 bases and J by 5 bases, with 17 bases between them. CDR1 and CDR2 from the germline V gene are MGHRA and YSYEKL. In DNA form, the CDR3 reads TGCGCCAGCAGCCAAGAAGTTCGGGGTAGGCTCGATCAGCCCCAGCATTTT. Its protein is CASSQEVRGRLDQPQHF.

The chain uses TRBV9 and TRBJ2-2; D is unresolved. Trimming shortened V by 0 bases and J by 7 bases, and 10 bases separated the two germline ends. Germline assignment: CDR1 SGDLS and CDR2 YYNGEE. This CDR3 has 14 amino acids. CDR3 amino acids: CASSVGTRDGELFF. In DNA form, the CDR3 reads TGTGCCAGCAGCGTAGGCACTCGAGACGGGGAGCTGTTTTTT.

The V and J genes are TRBV7-9 and TRBJ1-2; 10 bases align to TRBD1. The V gene's germline CDR1 is SEHNR and CDR2 FQNEAQ (reference sequence). The ends lost 4 bases at V and 6 bases at J; junction bases unmatched: 5. The CDR3 is 14 residues long. The DNA for the CDR3 is TGTGCCAGCAGCTCCGGGACAGGGGTGGATGGCTACACCTTC. Its translation is CASSSGTGVDGYTF.